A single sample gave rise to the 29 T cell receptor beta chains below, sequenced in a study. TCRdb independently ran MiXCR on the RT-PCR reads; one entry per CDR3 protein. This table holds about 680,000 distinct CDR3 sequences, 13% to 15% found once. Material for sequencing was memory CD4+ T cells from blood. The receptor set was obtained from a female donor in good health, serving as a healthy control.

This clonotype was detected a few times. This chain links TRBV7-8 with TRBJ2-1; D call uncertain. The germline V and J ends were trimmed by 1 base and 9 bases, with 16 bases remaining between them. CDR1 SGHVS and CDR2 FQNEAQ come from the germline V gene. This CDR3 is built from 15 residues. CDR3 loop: CASSLGGLGTGEQFF. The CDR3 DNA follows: TGTGCCAGCAGCTTAGGGGGTCTAGGAACGGGTGAGCAGTTCTTC.

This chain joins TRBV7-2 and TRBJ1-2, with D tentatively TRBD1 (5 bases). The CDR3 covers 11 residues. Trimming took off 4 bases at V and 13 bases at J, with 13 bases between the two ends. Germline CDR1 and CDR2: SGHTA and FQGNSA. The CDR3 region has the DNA TGTGCCAGCAGCTCCCAGGGCCGGGGCACCTTC. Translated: CASSSQGRGTF.

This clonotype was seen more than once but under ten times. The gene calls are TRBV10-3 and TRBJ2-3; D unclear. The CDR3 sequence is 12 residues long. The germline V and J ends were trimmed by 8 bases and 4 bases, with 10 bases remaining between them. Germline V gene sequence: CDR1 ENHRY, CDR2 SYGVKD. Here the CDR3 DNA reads TGTGCCATCTCGCAGGTTTCAGATACGCAGTATTTT. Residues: CAISQVSDTQYF.

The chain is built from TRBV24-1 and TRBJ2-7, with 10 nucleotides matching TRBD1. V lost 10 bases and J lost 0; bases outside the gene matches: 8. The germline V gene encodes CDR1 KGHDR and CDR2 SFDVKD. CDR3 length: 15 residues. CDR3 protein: CATQIGTGVSYEQYF. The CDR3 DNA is TGTGCCACTCAAATTGGGACAGGGGTCTCCTACGAGCAGTACTTC.

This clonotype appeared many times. CDR3 DNA: TGCGCCAGCAGCTATGACGAACAGGCGAATTACTACGAGCAGTACTTC. This gives the protein CASSYDEQANYYEQYF. The rearrangement joins TRBV5-1 to TRBJ2-7; TRBD1 might be the D (5 bases). Germline V lookup: CDR1 SGHRS, CDR2 YFSETQ. The V end was cut by 3 bases, the J end by 3 bases, with 19 bases between. The CDR3 runs 16 residues. Based on the CDR3 plus reference TRBV5-1 and TRBJ2-7, the full variable domain is KAGVTQTPRYLIKTRGQQVTLSCSPISGHRSVSWYQQTPGQGLQFLFEYFSETQRNKGNFPGRFSGRQFSNSRSEMNVSTLELGDSALYLCASSYDEQANYYEQYFGPGTRLTVT.

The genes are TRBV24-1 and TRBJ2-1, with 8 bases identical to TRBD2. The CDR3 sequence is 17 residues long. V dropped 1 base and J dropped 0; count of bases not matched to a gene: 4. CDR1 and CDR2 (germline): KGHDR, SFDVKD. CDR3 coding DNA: TGTGCCACCAGTGATTTTAACGGGAGGGCCTCCTACAATGAGCAGTTCTTC. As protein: CATSDFNGRASYNEQFF.

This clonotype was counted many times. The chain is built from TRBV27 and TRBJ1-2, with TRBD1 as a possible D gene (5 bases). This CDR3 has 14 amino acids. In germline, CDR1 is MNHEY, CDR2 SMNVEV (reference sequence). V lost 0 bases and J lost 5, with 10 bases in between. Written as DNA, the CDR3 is TGTGCCAGCAGTTTATCTCCGGGGACTTATGGCTACACCTTC. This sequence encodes CASSLSPGTYGYTF.

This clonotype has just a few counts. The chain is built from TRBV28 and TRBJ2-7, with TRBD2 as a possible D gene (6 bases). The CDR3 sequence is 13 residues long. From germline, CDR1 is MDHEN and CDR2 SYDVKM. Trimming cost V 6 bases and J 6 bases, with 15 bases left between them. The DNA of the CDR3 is TGTGCCAGCAGCCGCAGACTAGTTAGCGAGCAGTACTTC. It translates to CASSRRLVSEQYF.

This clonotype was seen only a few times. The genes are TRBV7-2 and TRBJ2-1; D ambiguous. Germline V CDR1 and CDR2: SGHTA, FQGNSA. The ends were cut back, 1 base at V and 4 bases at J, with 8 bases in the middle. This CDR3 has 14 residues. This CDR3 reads CASSLGSAYNEQFF. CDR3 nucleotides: TGTGCCAGCAGCTTAGGGTCGGCATACAATGAGCAGTTCTTC.

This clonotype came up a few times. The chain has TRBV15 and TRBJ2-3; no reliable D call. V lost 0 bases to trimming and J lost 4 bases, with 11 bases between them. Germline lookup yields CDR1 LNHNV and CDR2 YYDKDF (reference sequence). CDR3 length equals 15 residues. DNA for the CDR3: TGTGCCACCAGCAGAGATAAGGGTATCGCAGATACGCAGTATTTT. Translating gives CATSRDKGIADTQYF.

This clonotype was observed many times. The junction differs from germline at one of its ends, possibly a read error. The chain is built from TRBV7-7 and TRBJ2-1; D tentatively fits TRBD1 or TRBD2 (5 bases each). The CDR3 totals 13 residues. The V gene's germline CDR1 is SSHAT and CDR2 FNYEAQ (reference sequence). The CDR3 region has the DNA TGTGCTAGCAGCTTGGGGGAACGCGATGAGCAGTTCTTC. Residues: CASSLGERDEQFF.

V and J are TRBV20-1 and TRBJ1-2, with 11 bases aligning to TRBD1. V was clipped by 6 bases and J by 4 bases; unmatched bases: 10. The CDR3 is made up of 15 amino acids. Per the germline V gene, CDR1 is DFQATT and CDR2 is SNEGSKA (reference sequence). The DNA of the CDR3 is TGCAGTGCCCCAGGGACAGGGGGTCCTGTCTATGGCTACACCTTC. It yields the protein CSAPGTGGPVYGYTF.

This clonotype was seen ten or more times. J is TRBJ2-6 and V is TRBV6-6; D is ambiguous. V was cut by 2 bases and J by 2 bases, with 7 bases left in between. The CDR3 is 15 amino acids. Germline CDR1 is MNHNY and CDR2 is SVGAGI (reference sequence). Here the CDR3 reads CASSYEATGANVLTF. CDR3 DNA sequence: TGTGCCAGCAGTTACGAGGCTACTGGGGCCAACGTCCTGACTTTC.

CDR3 bases: TGTGCCAGCAGTCGCCGGGACTACGAGAATGAGCAGTTCTTC. Translation gives CASSRRDYENEQFF. The rearrangement links TRBV11-1 to TRBJ2-1; TRBD2 matches at 7 bases. Germline V CDR1 and CDR2: SGHAT, FQDESV (reference sequence). CDR3 length equals 14 residues. J was trimmed by 7 bases and V by 6 bases; bases with no gene match: 9.

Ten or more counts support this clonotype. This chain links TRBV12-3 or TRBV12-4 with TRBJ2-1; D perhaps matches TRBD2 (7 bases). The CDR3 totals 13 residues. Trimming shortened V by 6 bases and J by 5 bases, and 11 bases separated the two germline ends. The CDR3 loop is CASRGGQHNEQFF. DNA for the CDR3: TGTGCCAGCAGGGGGGGGCAGCACAATGAGCAGTTCTTC.

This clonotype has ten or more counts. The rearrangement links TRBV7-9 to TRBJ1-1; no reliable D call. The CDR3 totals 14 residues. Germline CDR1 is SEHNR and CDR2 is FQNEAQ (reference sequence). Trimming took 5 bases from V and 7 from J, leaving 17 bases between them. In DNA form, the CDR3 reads TGTGCCAGCAGCCTACCCTATCAAATTAGTGAAGCTTTCTTT. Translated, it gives CASSLPYQISEAFF.

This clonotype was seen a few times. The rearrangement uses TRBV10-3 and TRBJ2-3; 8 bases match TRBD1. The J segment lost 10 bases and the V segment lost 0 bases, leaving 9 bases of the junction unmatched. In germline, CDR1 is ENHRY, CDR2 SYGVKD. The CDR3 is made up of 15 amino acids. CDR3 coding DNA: TGTGCCATCAGTGAGTCAATCGGGCAGGGGGCCCCGCAGTATTTT. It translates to CAISESIGQGAPQYF.

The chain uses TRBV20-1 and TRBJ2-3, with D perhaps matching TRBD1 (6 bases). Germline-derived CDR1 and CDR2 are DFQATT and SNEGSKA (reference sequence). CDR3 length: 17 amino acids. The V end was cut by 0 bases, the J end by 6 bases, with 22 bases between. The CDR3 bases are TGCAGTGCTAGAGATCTTAACGACCCGGGAAGGGGGGATACGCAGTATTTT. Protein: CSARDLNDPGRGDTQYF.

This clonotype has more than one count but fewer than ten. CDR3 coding DNA: TGTGCCAGCAGCTTAGGGAAGGGCGGGAAACACTACAATGAGCAGTTCTTC. Translated, it gives CASSLGKGGKHYNEQFF. The gene calls are TRBV7-4 and TRBJ2-1, with a possible D match to TRBD2 (6 bases). In germline, CDR1 is SGHVT, CDR2 SQSDAQ. The V end was cut by 1 base, the J end by 3 bases, with 16 bases between. The CDR3 is 17 residues long. Together with reference TRBV7-4 and TRBJ2-1, the CDR3 gives the full variable domain: GAGVSQSPRYKVAKRGRDVALRCDSISGHVTLYWYRQTLGQGSEVLTYSQSDAQRDKSGRPSGRFSAERPERSVSTLKIQRTEQGDSAVYLCASSLGKGGKHYNEQFFGPGTRLTVL.

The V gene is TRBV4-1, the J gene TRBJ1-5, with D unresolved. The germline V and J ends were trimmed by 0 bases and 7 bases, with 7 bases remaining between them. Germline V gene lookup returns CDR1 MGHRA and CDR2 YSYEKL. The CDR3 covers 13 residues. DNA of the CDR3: TGCGCCAGCAGCCAAGAGACAAGACAGCCCCAGCATTTT. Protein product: CASSQETRQPQHF.

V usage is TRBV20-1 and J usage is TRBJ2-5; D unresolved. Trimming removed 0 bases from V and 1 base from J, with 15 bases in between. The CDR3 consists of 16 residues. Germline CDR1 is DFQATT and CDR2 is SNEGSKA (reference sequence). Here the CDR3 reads CSARDSGYRSQETQYF. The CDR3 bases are TGCAGTGCTAGAGATTCAGGATACAGATCCCAAGAGACCCAGTACTTC.

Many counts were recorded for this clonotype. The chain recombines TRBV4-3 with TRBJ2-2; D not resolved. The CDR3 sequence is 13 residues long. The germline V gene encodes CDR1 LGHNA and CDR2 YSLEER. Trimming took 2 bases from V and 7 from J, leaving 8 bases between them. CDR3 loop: CASSQPWIGELFF. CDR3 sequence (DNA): TGCGCCAGCAGCCAACCCTGGATCGGGGAGCTGTTTTTT.

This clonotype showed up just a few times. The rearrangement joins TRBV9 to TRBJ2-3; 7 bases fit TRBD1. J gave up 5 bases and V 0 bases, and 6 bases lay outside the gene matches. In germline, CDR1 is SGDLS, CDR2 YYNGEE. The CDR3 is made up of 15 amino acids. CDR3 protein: CASSVARGQQDTQYF. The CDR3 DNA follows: TGTGCCAGCAGCGTAGCTAGGGGGCAGCAAGATACGCAGTATTTT. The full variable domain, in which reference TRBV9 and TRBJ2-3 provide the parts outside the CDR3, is DSGVTQTPKHLITATGQRVTLRCSPRSGDLSVYWYQQSLDQGLQFLIQYYNGEERAKGNILERFSAQQFPDLHSELNLSSLELGDSALYFCASSVARGQQDTQYFGPGTRLTVL.

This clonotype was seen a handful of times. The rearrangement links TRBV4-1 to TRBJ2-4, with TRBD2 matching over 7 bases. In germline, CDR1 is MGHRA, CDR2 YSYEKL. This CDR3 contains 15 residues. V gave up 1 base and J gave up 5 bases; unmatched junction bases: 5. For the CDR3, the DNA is TGCGCCAGCAGCCAAGGGGGGGGTTTGGAAAACATTCAGTACTTC. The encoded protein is CASSQGGGLENIQYF.

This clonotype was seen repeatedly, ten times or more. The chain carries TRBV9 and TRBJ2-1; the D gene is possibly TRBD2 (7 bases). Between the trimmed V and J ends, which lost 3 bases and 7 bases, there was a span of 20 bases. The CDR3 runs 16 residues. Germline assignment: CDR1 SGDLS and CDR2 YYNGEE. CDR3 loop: CASSAQGRGSRNEQFF. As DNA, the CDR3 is TGTGCCAGCAGCGCCCAAGGGAGGGGGTCTAGGAATGAGCAGTTCTTC.

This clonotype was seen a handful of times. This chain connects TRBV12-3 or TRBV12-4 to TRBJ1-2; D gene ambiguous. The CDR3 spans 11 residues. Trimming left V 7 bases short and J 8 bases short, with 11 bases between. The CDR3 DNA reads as TGTGCCAGCACCGACCGAGGGGGCTACACCTTC. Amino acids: CASTDRGGYTF.

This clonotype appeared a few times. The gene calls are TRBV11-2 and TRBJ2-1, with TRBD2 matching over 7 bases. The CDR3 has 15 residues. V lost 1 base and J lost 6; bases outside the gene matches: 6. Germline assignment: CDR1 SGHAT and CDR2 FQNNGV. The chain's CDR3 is CASSLAAGVGNEQFF. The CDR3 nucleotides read TGTGCCAGCAGCTTAGCCGCGGGAGTCGGCAATGAGCAGTTCTTC.

This CDR3 reads CASSLGPWGGALNTGELFF. CDR3 bases: TGTGCCAGCAGCTTAGGACCCTGGGGGGGGGCCTTGAACACCGGGGAGCTGTTTTTT. This rearrangement joins TRBV7-2 to TRBJ2-2, with D tentatively TRBD2 (7 bases). Germline CDR1 and CDR2: SGHTA and FQGNSA. This CDR3 comprises 19 residues. With 1 base removed from V and 1 base from J, the gap between germline ends came to 19 bases.

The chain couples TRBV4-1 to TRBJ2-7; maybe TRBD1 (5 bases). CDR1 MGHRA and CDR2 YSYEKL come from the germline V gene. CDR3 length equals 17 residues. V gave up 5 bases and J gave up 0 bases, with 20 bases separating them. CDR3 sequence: CASSFRTWGQSSYEQYF. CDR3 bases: TGCGCCAGCAGCTTCAGAACTTGGGGCCAGAGCTCCTACGAGCAGTACTTC.